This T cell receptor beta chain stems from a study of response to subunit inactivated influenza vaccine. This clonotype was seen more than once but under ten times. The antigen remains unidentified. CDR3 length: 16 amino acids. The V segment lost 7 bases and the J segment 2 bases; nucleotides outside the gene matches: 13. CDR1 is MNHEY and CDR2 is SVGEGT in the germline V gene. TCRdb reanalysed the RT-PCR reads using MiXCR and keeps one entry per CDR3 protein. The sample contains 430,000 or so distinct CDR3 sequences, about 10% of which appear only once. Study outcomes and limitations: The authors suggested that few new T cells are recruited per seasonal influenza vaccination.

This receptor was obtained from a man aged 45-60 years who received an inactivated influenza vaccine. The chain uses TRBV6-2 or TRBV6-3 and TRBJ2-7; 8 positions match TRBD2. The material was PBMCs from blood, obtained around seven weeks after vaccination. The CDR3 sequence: CASTNPDLLAAYEQYF. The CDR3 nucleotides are TGTGCCAGCACAAACCCCGACCTACTAGCGGCCTACGAGCAGTACTTC.